The 27 T cell receptor beta chains listed next were all sequenced from one sample in a study of OX40 agonist ivuxolimab in advanced cancers. Library method: the immunoSEQ multiplex PCR assay. What TCRdb holds here is the immuneACCESS table cut down to in-frame rearrangements. Part of the clones is not present; checked against another copy, under half of the missing clones reflect an unresolved V gene, and the others are unexplained. The sample profile shows approximately 10,000 clones; about 75% of them were found once. The ten largest clones represent 25% to 35% of the sample. Here the sequenced sample was CD4+ or CD8+ T cells sorted from blood, taken in a trial of the OX40 agonist ivuxolimab. These receptors all stem from an adult with an advanced solid tumor such as melanoma, head and neck, liver or kidney cancer.

V is TRBV2 and J is TRBJ1-2; no firm D call. The CDR3 has 10 amino acids. Germline V gives CDR1 SNHLY, CDR2 FYNNEI. The V and J ends lost 8 bases and 6 bases respectively, with 7 bases between them. This CDR3 is CASAWDGYTF. The CDR3 region has the DNA TGTGCCAGCGCTTGGGATGGCTACACCTTC.

The chain recombines TRBV7-9 with TRBJ2-1; D gene uncertain. The ends were cut back, 6 bases at V and 9 bases at J, with 9 bases in the middle. CDR1 is SEHNR, CDR2 FQNEAQ, per germline (reference sequence). The CDR3 has 11 residues. This chain's CDR3 is CASRYGSEQFF. CDR3 sequence (DNA): TGTGCCAGCAGATACGGTAGTGAGCAGTTCTTC.

V is TRBV6-8 and J is TRBJ1-5, with 9 bases matching TRBD1. The V gene's germline CDR1 is MNHGY and CDR2 SAAAGT. V was clipped by 6 bases and J by 1 base; unmatched bases: 4. The CDR3 has 15 residues. The CDR3 nucleotides are TGTGCCAGCAGCCAAGGACAGGGGAGCAATCAGCCCCAGCATTTT. Its protein product is CASSQGQGSNQPQHF.

The J gene is TRBJ2-7, the V gene TRBV5-1; 10 bases fit TRBD1. This CDR3 spans 15 amino acids. From germline, CDR1 is SGHRS and CDR2 YFSETQ. V trimming: 1 base; J trimming: 4 bases; junction bases outside the gene matches: 5. This chain's CDR3 is CASSLRTGGKYEQYV. The DNA of the CDR3 is TGCGCCAGCAGCTTGAGGACAGGGGGGAAGTACGAGCAGTACGTC.

The rearrangement links TRBV7-9 to TRBJ2-5; D is unresolved. Germline-derived CDR1 and CDR2 are SEHNR and FQNEAQ (reference sequence). The CDR3 is made up of 14 amino acids. The V gene lost 5 bases and the J gene lost 5 bases, with 15 bases spanning the gap. The CDR3 here is CASSRVVGLETQYF. CDR3 in DNA: TGTGCCAGCAGCAGGGTGGTGGGATTGGAGACCCAGTACTTC.

This clone appeared a single time. The CDR3, as DNA: TGTGCCAGCAGTTTCACAGGCCTCAATCAGCCCCAGCATTTT. Translation gives CASSFTGLNQPQHF. The rearrangement joins TRBV27 to TRBJ1-5; D possibly corresponds to TRBD1 (5 bases). V lost 3 bases and J lost 3, with 9 bases in between. The CDR3 contains 14 residues. The germline CDR1 and CDR2 sequences are MNHEY and SMNVEV (reference sequence).

A single count supports this clone. This chain connects TRBV7-9 to TRBJ2-1; 9 positions agree with TRBD2. Germline V gene sequence: CDR1 SEHNR, CDR2 FQNEAQ (reference sequence). J lost 7 bases, V lost 4 bases, and 8 bases had no gene match. CDR3 length: 15 residues. CDR3 sequence (DNA): TGTGCCAGCAGCTCGCCCGTGAGCGGGGGGAATGAGCAGTTCTTC. This sequence encodes CASSSPVSGGNEQFF.

There are a few counts of this clone. The chain uses TRBV9 and TRBJ1-1, with D unresolved. V lost 0 bases to trimming and J lost 4 bases, with 22 bases between them. Germline V gene sequence: CDR1 SGDLS, CDR2 YYNGEE. The CDR3 consists of 18 residues. The CDR3 spells CASSVDEGYSDTSTEAFF. The CDR3 bases are TGTGCCAGCAGCGTAGATGAGGGCTATTCGGATACGAGCACTGAAGCTTTCTTT.

The chain uses TRBV7-9 and TRBJ1-5, with TRBD1 as a possible D gene (5 bases). The CDR3 is 14 amino acids. The V end lost 1 base, the J end lost 1 base, and 5 bases lay between the germline ends. Germline V gives CDR1 SEHNR, CDR2 FQNEAQ (reference sequence). The CDR3 sequence is CASSLEGSNQPQHF. CDR3 sequence (DNA): TGTGCCAGCAGCTTAGAGGGGAGCAATCAGCCCCAGCATTTT. Drawing the rest from reference TRBV7-9 and TRBJ1-5, the complete variable domain is DTGVSQNPRHKITKRGQNVTFRCDPISEHNRLYWYRQTLGQGPEFLTYFQNEAQLEKSRLLSDRFSAERPKGSFSTLEIQRTEQGDSAMYLCASSLEGSNQPQHFGDGTRLSIL.

The chain recombines TRBV27 with TRBJ1-1, with 7 bases fitting TRBD1. The CDR3 sequence is 14 residues long. CDR1 and CDR2 (germline): MNHEY, SMNVEV (reference sequence). V was clipped by 4 bases and J by 1 base; unmatched bases: 3. The CDR3 loop is CASSWGTANTEAFF. The CDR3 nucleotides read TGTGCCAGCAGTTGGGGGACAGCGAACACTGAAGCTTTCTTT.

The chain carries TRBV6-5 and TRBJ1-2; D may be TRBD1 (5 bases). Germline values: CDR1 MNHEY, CDR2 SVGAGI. V lost 7 bases, J lost 4 bases, and 19 bases lay in between. CDR3 length: 15 amino acids. CDR3 sequence: CASMPAQGVSYGYTF. DNA for the CDR3: TGTGCCAGCATGCCCGCTCAGGGTGTGAGCTATGGCTACACCTTC.

This clone has just a few counts. This chain joins TRBV27 and TRBJ2-2, with 10 bases lining up with TRBD2. Germline assignment: CDR1 MNHEY and CDR2 SMNVEV (reference sequence). The CDR3 is 17 residues long. J gave up 7 bases and V 11 bases, and 19 bases lay outside the gene matches. The CDR3 sequence: CARGGGGSGRALGELFF. The DNA for the CDR3 is TGTGCCCGCGGTGGGGGGGGGAGCGGGAGGGCCCTCGGGGAGCTGTTTTTT.

This clone is labeled medium-sized. The rearrangement joins TRBV19 to TRBJ1-5; 10 bases map to TRBD1. V shed 5 bases and J 7 bases; nucleotides not matched to a gene: 8. The CDR3 runs 15 residues. Germline CDR1 LNHDA, CDR2 SQIVND (reference sequence). CDR3 nucleotide sequence: TGTGCCAGTAGTCCGTCCCGGGACAGGGGCCAGCCCCAGCATTTT. Its translation is CASSPSRDRGQPQHF. Full variable domain (outside the CDR3, taken from reference TRBV19 and TRBJ1-5): DGGITQSPKYLFRKEGQNVTLSCEQNLNHDAMYWYRQDPGQGLRLIYYSQIVNDFQKGDIAEGYSVSREKKESFPLTVTSAQKNPTAFYLCASSPSRDRGQPQHFGDGTRLSIL.

This clone was found a few times. The chain joins TRBV28 to TRBJ2-1; D gene ambiguous. CDR1 MDHEN and CDR2 SYDVKM come from the germline V gene. The CDR3 spans 13 residues. V was shortened by 10 bases and J by 10 bases, with 20 bases between the two germline ends. In nucleotides, the CDR3 is TGTGCCATCGCGTCGACGCCTGTAGTGGAGCAGTTCTTC. The encoded protein is CAIASTPVVEQFF.

J is TRBJ2-7 and V is TRBV16; D unclear. The V and J ends lost 0 bases and 7 bases respectively, with 10 bases between them. Germline lookup yields CDR1 KGHSY and CDR2 FQNENV. CDR3 size: 13 residues. The CDR3 protein is CASSQSEGGEQYF. DNA of the CDR3: TGTGCCAGCAGCCAATCAGAAGGTGGTGAGCAGTACTTC.

The chain carries TRBV7-9 and TRBJ2-7, with 7 bases matching TRBD1. CDR1 SEHNR and CDR2 FQNEAQ come from the germline V gene (reference sequence). This CDR3 contains 16 residues. The V and J ends lost 1 base and 3 bases, in that order; junction bases with no gene match: 9. This CDR3 reads CASSLVSGQGVYEQYF. CDR3 nucleotide sequence: TGTGCCAGCAGCTTAGTGTCAGGCCAGGGGGTCTACGAGCAGTACTTC.

This clone was found once. V and J are TRBV28 and TRBJ1-4; TRBD1 agrees at 7 bases. Looked up from germline, CDR1 is MDHEN and CDR2 is SYDVKM. V gave up 2 bases and J gave up 4 bases; unmatched junction bases: 13. This CDR3 comprises 18 residues. The CDR3 is CASSLPRDRQERNEKLFF. CDR3 coding DNA: TGTGCCAGCAGTTTACCCCGGGACAGACAAGAACGTAATGAAAAACTGTTTTTT.

Note on this clone: Other DNA sequences in this sample translate to the same CDR3. The chain uses TRBV6-5 and TRBJ2-7; D is unresolved. Trimming took off 6 bases at V and 0 bases at J, with 9 bases between the two ends. From germline, CDR1 is MNHEY and CDR2 SVGAGI. The CDR3 runs 13 residues. The CDR3 reads CASSPPSSYEQYV. CDR3 coding DNA: TGTGCCAGCAGCCCGCCCTCCTCCTACGAGCAGTACGTC.

The chain is built from TRBV30 and TRBJ1-3; no reliable D call. This CDR3 is 12 amino acids long. CDR1 is GTSNPN and CDR2 is SVGIG in the germline V gene (reference sequence). Trimming pared 7 bases from V and 4 bases from J, leaving 11 bases between. In nucleotides, the CDR3 is TGTGCCTTGAAAGAGCGGGGAAACACCATATATTTT. Its translation: CALKERGNTIYF.

The chain couples TRBV7-9 to TRBJ2-3; D may be TRBD2 (5 bases). The CDR3 has 12 residues. The V gene lost 5 bases and the J gene lost 4 bases, with 7 bases spanning the gap. Looked up from germline, CDR1 is SEHNR and CDR2 is FQNEAQ (reference sequence). CDR3 protein: CASSNSADTQYF. The CDR3 DNA is TGTGCCAGCAGCAATAGCGCAGATACGCAGTATTTT.

The genes are TRBV9 and TRBJ1-5; D may be TRBD1 (5 bases). The CDR3 is 14 residues long. The germline V gene has CDR1 SGDLS and CDR2 YYNGEE. Trimming left V 4 bases short and J 5 bases short, with 13 bases between. CDR3 region: CASSSGDADQPQHF. CDR3 sequence (DNA): TGTGCCAGCAGCTCCGGGGACGCGGATCAGCCCCAGCATTTT.

This chain connects TRBV5-4 to TRBJ2-1; D may be TRBD1 or TRBD2 (5 bases each). With 4 bases removed from V and 6 bases from J, the gap between germline ends came to 11 bases. Per the germline V gene, CDR1 is SGHNT and CDR2 is YYREEE (reference sequence). The CDR3 is made up of 13 amino acids. The CDR3 sequence is CASSPTRGNEQFF. The CDR3 DNA is TGTGCCAGCAGCCCTACTAGGGGCAATGAGCAGTTCTTC.

In regard to this clone: In the same sample, other DNA sequences code for this CDR3. The chain employs TRBV18 and TRBJ2-7; D is ambiguous. There are 13 residues in the CDR3. Germline CDR1 KGHSH, CDR2 LQKENI. Trimming left V 3 bases short and J 7 bases short, with 13 bases between. The CDR3 bases are TGTGCCAGCTCACCTGAGCACTATAAAGAGCAGTACGTC. It translates to CASSPEHYKEQYV.

The chain links TRBV9 to TRBJ2-5, with D perhaps matching TRBD1 (5 bases). The J call may be wrong; the DNA end is better matched by TRBJ2-7. Germline CDR1 and CDR2: SGDLS and YYNGEE. This CDR3 is built from 14 residues. The CDR3 sequence is CASSVEGQGYEQYF. In nucleotides, the CDR3 is TGTGCCAGCAGCGTAGAGGGGCAGGGATACGAGCAGTACTTC.

V usage is TRBV7-6 and J usage is TRBJ2-3, with 14 positions matching TRBD2. With V trimmed by 0 bases and J by 1 base, 9 bases remained unmatched. Looked up from germline, CDR1 is SGHVS and CDR2 is FNYEAQ. CDR3 length equals 20 residues. CDR3 protein: CASSLAGRLAGGQGTDTQYF. The CDR3 nucleotides read TGTGCCAGCAGCTTAGCCGGAAGACTAGCGGGAGGGCAGGGCACAGATACGCAGTATTTT. The full variable domain, in which reference TRBV7-6 and TRBJ2-3 provide the parts outside the CDR3, is GAGVSQSPRYKVTKRGQDVALRCDPISGHVSLYWYRQALGQGPEFLTYFNYEAQQDKSGLPNDRFSAERPEGSISTLTIQRTEQRDSAMYRCASSLAGRLAGGQGTDTQYFGPGTRLTVL.

The V gene is TRBV2, the J gene TRBJ2-7; perhaps D is TRBD1 or TRBD2 (5 bases each). Germline CDR1 is SNHLY and CDR2 is FYNNEI. This CDR3 contains 11 residues. The V end was cut by 10 bases, the J end by 4 bases, with 11 bases between. The CDR3 DNA reads as TGTGCCATTGTGGGGGAGTACGAGCAGTACTTC. This encodes CAIVGEYEQYF. Variable domain in full (rest from reference TRBV2 and TRBJ2-7): EPEVTQTPSHQVTQMGQEVILRCVPISNHLYFYWYRQILGQKVEFLVSFYNNEISEKSEIFDDQFSVERPDGSNFTLKIRSTKLEDSAMYFCAIVGEYEQYFGPGTRLTVT.

The V gene is TRBV7-9, the J gene TRBJ2-7; 9 positions agree with TRBD1. From germline, CDR1 is SEHNR and CDR2 FQNEAQ (reference sequence). V was pared by 5 bases and J by 3 bases, with 5 bases of the junction left unmatched. The CDR3 loop spans 14 amino acids. This CDR3 reads CASSPGTGIYEQYV. The CDR3 DNA reads as TGTGCCAGCAGCCCGGGGACAGGGATCTACGAGCAGTACGTC.